This TCR beta chain comes out of a study of blood T cells in healthy people across ages. The V and J ends lost 5 bases and 3 bases respectively, with 8 bases between them. The CDR3 is 12 amino acids. CDR1 and CDR2 (germline): SEHNR, FQNEAQ (reference sequence). A second about 7 to 12 cycle PCR used barcoded and J-beta primers. TCRdb analysed the 5' RACE reads with MiXCR anew, one entry per CDR3 protein. The profile shows around 940,000 distinct CDR3 sequences, roughly 51% of them singletons. This clonotype was observed many times. The clonotype comes from a woman aged 60-75 years in good health. The rearrangement joins TRBV7-9 to TRBJ2-7; D is possibly TRBD1 (5 bases). The sample was blood. CDR3 in DNA: TGTGCCAGCAGCGCCCAGGGCTACGAGCAGTACTTC. It is translated as CASSAQGYEQYF.